One and the same sample provided the 24 T cell receptor beta chains below, sequenced in a study of patients and donors after allogeneic stem cell transplantation. TCRdb analysed the RT-PCR reads with MiXCR anew, one entry per CDR3 protein. The sample holds about 88,000 distinct CDR3 sequences; 40% to 60% are singletons and the top ten take about 58%. Sequenced material: blood, either unsorted or a sorted T cell fraction (not recorded which). All receptors come from a human donor who was either an allogeneic HSCT recipient or a stem cell or donor lymphocyte infusion donor (not recorded which). It is not recorded whose cells these are; they may come from a transplant donor.

The sample holds a few counts of this clonotype. The CDR3 DNA reads as TGTGCCAGCAGTTTAGGCTTTGGCACTGAAGCTTTCTTT. Residues: CASSLGFGTEAFF. This chain uses TRBV12-3 or TRBV12-4 with TRBJ1-1; no definite D call. Trimming stripped 1 base from V and 4 bases from J, with 7 bases between. This CDR3 region has 13 residues.

The sample holds a few counts of this clonotype. The rearrangement joins TRBV27 to TRBJ1-4; tentative D call: TRBD1 (5 bases). The CDR3 length is 16 residues. Trimming pared 8 bases from V and 4 bases from J, leaving 20 bases between. CDR1 and CDR2 from the germline V gene are MNHEY and SMNVEV (reference sequence). The CDR3 DNA sequence: TGTGCCAGCGCCCTTACCTGGGGGAGACTTAATGAAAAACTGTTTTTT. This encodes CASALTWGRLNEKLFF.

This clonotype appeared a few times. This sequence joins TRBV7-6 and TRBJ1-5; D ambiguous. Germline CDR1 reads SGHVS; CDR2 reads FNYEAQ. CDR3 length: 13 residues. Deletions cut 4 bases from V and 5 bases from J, with 9 bases between. The CDR3 protein is CASSSVKDQPQHF. DNA for the CDR3: TGTGCCAGCAGCTCGGTTAAGGATCAGCCCCAGCATTTT.

There are a few counts of this clonotype. The V call is TRBV5-1, the J call TRBJ1-4, with D unresolved. Trimming removed 4 bases from V and 8 bases from J, with 12 bases in between. The CDR3 extends over 13 amino acids. The germline gives CDR1 SGHRS, CDR2 YFSETQ. CDR3 nucleotides: TGCGCCAGCAGCATCGGACCTGGGGAAAAACTGTTTTTT. Amino acids: CASSIGPGEKLFF.

This rearrangement joins TRBV4-2 to TRBJ1-1; D not certain. From germline, CDR1 is LGHNA and CDR2 YNFKEQ. The length of the CDR3 is 14 residues. V shed 0 bases and J shed 1 base, with 6 bases lying between them. The CDR3 region is CASSQEARNTEAFF. The CDR3 region has the DNA TGTGCCAGCAGCCAAGAGGCGAGGAACACTGAAGCTTTCTTT.

The rearrangement joins TRBV11-2 to TRBJ1-1, with D perhaps TRBD1 (5 bases). V shed 1 base and J shed 2 bases, with 11 bases lying between them. The CDR3 is 15 amino acids. CDR1 and CDR2 from the germline V gene are SGHAT and FQNNGV. The CDR3 reads CASSLGGSINTEAFF. The CDR3 bases are TGTGCCAGCAGCTTAGGGGGCTCCATTAACACTGAAGCTTTCTTT.

The rearrangement links TRBV6-5 to TRBJ1-4; D gene unclear. V dropped 9 bases and J dropped 4 bases, with 6 bases sitting between them. Germline V gene lookup returns CDR1 MNHEY and CDR2 SVGAGI. The CDR3 contains 11 residues. The CDR3 nucleotides read TGTGCCAGTTGGAATAATGAAAAACTGTTTTTT. Protein sequence: CASWNNEKLFF.

This clonotype was detected a few times. The chain employs TRBV20-1 and TRBJ1-2; possibly TRBD1 for D (6 bases). This CDR3 region has 14 residues. V lost 5 bases and J lost 3, with 16 bases in between. Germline-derived CDR1 and CDR2 are DFQATT and SNEGSKA (reference sequence). The CDR3 is CSAGSDSAYYGYTF. The CDR3 bases are TGCAGTGCTGGATCGGACAGCGCTTACTATGGCTACACCTTC.

The rearrangement uses TRBV12-3 or TRBV12-4 and TRBJ1-3; D gene unclear. CDR3 length: 16 amino acids. Trimming took off 4 bases at V and 4 bases at J, with 17 bases between the two ends. CDR3 sequence: CASSSWRRREGNTIYF. For the CDR3, the DNA is TGTGCCAGCAGTTCGTGGCGCCGGAGGGAAGGAAACACCATATATTTT.

The rearrangement joins TRBV7-9 to TRBJ1-4; maybe TRBD1 (5 bases). The CDR3 runs 17 residues. Germline V CDR1 and CDR2: SEHNR, FQNEAQ (reference sequence). The V end lost 5 bases, the J end lost 0 bases, and 16 bases lay between the germline ends. CDR3 coding DNA: TGTGCCAGCAGCCCCCGTCTCGTGGGGGCAACTAATGAAAAACTGTTTTTT. Encoded protein: CASSPRLVGATNEKLFF.

A few counts support this clonotype. The chain joins TRBV5-6 to TRBJ1-6; 8 bases are a match to TRBD1. Germline V gives CDR1 SGHDT, CDR2 YYEEEE. This CDR3 has 14 amino acids. V gave up 4 bases and J gave up 13 bases; unmatched junction bases: 10. CDR3 bases: TGTGCCAGCAGCATTCCGGGACAGGCGGTTCCCCTCCACTTT. The encoded protein is CASSIPGQAVPLHF.

The genes are TRBV28 and TRBJ1-5; D is ambiguous. The CDR3 consists of 13 residues. The V gene lost 5 bases and the J gene lost 3 bases, with 8 bases spanning the gap. Germline V gives CDR1 MDHEN, CDR2 SYDVKM. CDR3 bases: TGTGCCAGCAGTATCTCAAACAATCAGCCCCAGCATTTT. This gives the protein CASSISNNQPQHF. Combining the CDR3 with reference TRBV28 and TRBJ1-5 gives the whole variable domain DVKVTQSSRYLVKRTGEKVFLECVQDMDHENMFWYRQDPGLGLRLIYFSYDVKMKEKGDIPEGYSVSREKKERFSLILESASTNQTSMYLCASSISNNQPQHFGDGTRLSIL.

This clonotype was found a few times. The CDR3 reads CASSHNAGGVGEKLFF. CDR3 bases: TGTGCCAGCAGCCACAACGCAGGGGGCGTAGGTGAAAAACTGTTTTTT. The rearrangement uses TRBV28 and TRBJ1-4; TRBD1 agrees at 8 bases. V shed 6 bases and J 7 bases; nucleotides not matched to a gene: 13. Germline-derived CDR1 and CDR2 are MDHEN and SYDVKM. The CDR3 contains 16 residues.

V and J are TRBV6-5 and TRBJ2-5; D not resolved. V was trimmed by 4 bases and J by 3 bases, leaving 15 bases between them. Looked up from germline, CDR1 is MNHEY and CDR2 is SVGAGI. This CDR3 has 15 amino acids. CDR3 sequence (DNA): TGTGCCAGCAGTTCCGTCATAGGGCGGAAAGAGACCCAGTACTTC. Its translation: CASSSVIGRKETQYF.

This sequence joins TRBV9 and TRBJ2-5; 8 bases align to TRBD2. The CDR3 has 17 residues. Germline loops: CDR1 SGDLS, CDR2 YYNGEE. V lost 0 bases, J lost 2 bases, and 9 bases stayed unmatched. CDR3 protein: CASSVGFLAGLQETQYF. The CDR3 nucleotides are TGTGCCAGCAGCGTAGGGTTCCTAGCGGGTCTTCAAGAGACCCAGTACTTC.

The genes are TRBV13 and TRBJ1-2, with D uncertain. CDR3 length: 13 residues. Trimming cost V 5 bases and J 4 bases, with 11 bases left between them. Looked up from germline, CDR1 is PRHDT and CDR2 is FYEKMQ (reference sequence). The CDR3 coding sequence is TGTGCCAGCAGCCAAACTATCTCCTATGGCTACACCTTC. Amino acids: CASSQTISYGYTF.

CDR3 sequence (DNA): TGCAGCTATGGACAGACCTTAGATCAGCCCCAGCATTTT. Translated: CSYGQTLDQPQHF. The chain joins TRBV29-1 to TRBJ1-5; D is possibly TRBD1 (6 bases). Trimming removed 8 bases at V and 5 bases at J, with 16 bases between. The CDR3 consists of 13 residues. Germline values: CDR1 SQVTM, CDR2 ANQGSEA. Full variable domain (outside the CDR3, taken from reference TRBV29-1 and TRBJ1-5): SAVISQKPSRDICQRGTSLTIQCQVDSQVTMMFWYRQQPGQSLTLIATANQGSEATYESGFVIDKFPISRPNLTFSTLTVSNMSPEDSSIYLCSYGQTLDQPQHFGDGTRLSIL.

The V call is TRBV9, the J call TRBJ2-2, with unresolved D. The CDR3 consists of 16 residues. The germline V and J ends were trimmed by 0 bases and 7 bases, with 16 bases remaining between them. The V gene's germline CDR1 is SGDLS and CDR2 YYNGEE. The CDR3 here is CASSVVGQVLVGELFF. Written as DNA, the CDR3 is TGTGCCAGCAGCGTAGTGGGTCAGGTCCTGGTCGGGGAGCTGTTTTTT.

This sequence joins TRBV6-5 and TRBJ2-2; D remains unclear. Trimming stripped 6 bases from V and 7 bases from J, with 18 bases between. From germline, CDR1 is MNHEY and CDR2 SVGAGI. The CDR3 spans 15 residues. The CDR3 DNA sequence: TGTGCCAGCAGCCCCAGGTTGCGCTGGGTCGGGGAGCTGTTTTTT. Translation gives CASSPRLRWVGELFF.

The rearrangement links TRBV6-2 or TRBV6-3 to TRBJ1-2; possible D gene TRBD1, 5 bases. From germline, CDR1 is MNHEY and CDR2 SVGEGT. The germline V and J ends were trimmed by 2 bases and 3 bases, with 13 bases remaining between them. The CDR3 is 15 amino acids. The chain's CDR3 is CASSYPRDSDYGYTF. The CDR3 DNA reads as TGTGCCAGCAGTTACCCGCGGGACTCGGACTATGGCTACACCTTC.

The J gene is TRBJ1-1, the V gene TRBV12-3 or TRBV12-4; tentative D call: TRBD1 (6 bases). V was shortened by 7 bases and J by 2 bases, with 14 bases between the two germline ends. The CDR3 sequence is 14 residues long. In nucleotides, the CDR3 is TGTGCCAGCACCGAAATGACAGGTAACACTGAAGCTTTCTTT. This translates into CASTEMTGNTEAFF.

Only a few counts were recorded for this clonotype. The chain is built from TRBV7-9 and TRBJ1-1; D is unclear. The V gene's germline CDR1 is SEHNR and CDR2 FQNEAQ (reference sequence). The CDR3 is made up of 12 amino acids. The V end lost 5 bases, the J end lost 4 bases, and 8 bases lay between the germline ends. CDR3 DNA sequence: TGTGCCAGCAGCCCTTGGAGCACTGAAGCTTTCTTT. Encoded protein: CASSPWSTEAFF.

V usage is TRBV5-1 and J usage is TRBJ1-3; D unclear. Germline CDR1 reads SGHRS; CDR2 reads YFSETQ. V shed 5 bases and J shed 4 bases, with 10 bases lying between them. This CDR3 has 13 amino acids. The CDR3 DNA reads as TGCGCCAGCAGGTTGCAATCCGGAAACACCATATATTTT. Translating gives CASRLQSGNTIYF.

The chain employs TRBV4-1 and TRBJ2-7; 11 bases align to TRBD2. The CDR3 is 17 amino acids. Germline CDR1 and CDR2: MGHRA and YSYEKL. J was trimmed by 3 bases and V by 3 bases; bases with no gene match: 10. This CDR3 reads CASSQAPSGTSGYEQYF. CDR3 nucleotide sequence: TGCGCCAGCAGCCAGGCGCCCTCCGGGACTAGCGGCTACGAGCAGTACTTC.